The 11 T cell receptor beta chains in this list originate from one sample, sequenced in a study of cytomegalovirus exposure and HLA in healthy donors. Vbeta (60) and Jbeta (13) primers were used in the PCR. TCRdb keeps only in-frame clones here, not all; method: immunoSEQ multiplex PCR. The sample contains 150,000 to 180,000 clones, roughly 77% of which appear only once. Sequencing was carried out using PBMCs. The receptors stem from a man younger than 40 in good health and CMV-seropositive.

The chain is built from TRBV19 and TRBJ1-2; 9 nucleotides align to TRBD1. Germline CDR1 is LNHDA and CDR2 is SQIVND (reference sequence). The CDR3 extends over 15 amino acids. V was pared by 7 bases and J by 2 bases, with 8 bases of the junction left unmatched. DNA of the CDR3: TGTGCCAGTACTCCTCGAGACAGGGGGAACTATGGCTACACCTTC. Protein sequence: CASTPRDRGNYGYTF.

This chain joins TRBV25-1 and TRBJ1-2, with TRBD1 matching 9 bases. J was trimmed by 11 bases and V by 3 bases; bases with no gene match: 10. The V gene's germline CDR1 is MGHDK and CDR2 SYGVNS. The CDR3 is 14 residues long. CDR3 region: CASSEWGQGSRYTF. The CDR3 DNA reads as TGTGCCAGCAGTGAGTGGGGACAGGGTTCGCGTTACACCTTC.

The chain combines TRBV6-6 with TRBJ1-1, with unresolved D. The V end lost 4 bases, the J end lost 5 bases, and 11 bases lay between the germline ends. The CDR3 runs to 13 residues. CDR1 is MNHNY, CDR2 SVGAGI, per germline (reference sequence). The CDR3 coding sequence is TGTGCCAGCAGTTCCGTCAGCGGGACTGAAGCTTTCTTT. Its translation is CASSSVSGTEAFF.

CDR3 in DNA: TGCGCCAGCAGCCGGACAGGTCCCCTGGCCTTGAACACTGAAGCTTTCTTT. Its protein is CASSRTGPLALNTEAFF. The chain uses TRBV5-1 and TRBJ1-1, with 7 bases identical to TRBD1. This CDR3 is built from 17 residues. CDR1 is SGHRS and CDR2 is YFSETQ in the germline V gene. After removal of 4 bases from V and 0 bases from J, the junction contained 12 bases not matched to a gene.

The rearrangement links TRBV28 to TRBJ2-1; 8 bases match TRBD1. Trimming took 3 bases from V and 6 from J; bases not matched to a gene: 10. Per the germline V gene, CDR1 is MDHEN and CDR2 is SYDVKM. The CDR3 runs 16 residues. The CDR3 DNA is TGTGCCAGCAGTTTTCAAAGTCAGGGGGCTCGCAATGAGCAGTTCTTC. Encoded protein: CASSFQSQGARNEQFF.

The rearrangement joins TRBV2 to TRBJ1-2, with TRBD1 as a possible D gene (5 bases). The V end was cut by 2 bases, the J end by 7 bases, with 14 bases between. The CDR3 is 14 residues long. The V gene's germline CDR1 is SNHLY and CDR2 FYNNEI. For the CDR3, the DNA is TGTGCCAGCAGTGAACGCGGGGGGATAGTTGGCTACACCTTC. Protein sequence: CASSERGGIVGYTF.

The chain joins TRBV2 to TRBJ1-1; TRBD1 aligns across 7 bases. The J segment lost 2 bases and the V segment lost 6 bases, leaving 6 bases of the junction unmatched. The germline CDR1 and CDR2 sequences are SNHLY and FYNNEI. The CDR3 has 14 amino acids. The CDR3 protein is CASRPGQTNTEAFF. Written as DNA, the CDR3 is TGTGCCAGCAGACCGGGACAGACAAACACTGAAGCTTTCTTT.

The chain uses TRBV6-6 and TRBJ1-5, with TRBD1 as a possible D gene (6 bases). From germline, CDR1 is MNHNY and CDR2 SVGAGI (reference sequence). This CDR3 spans 13 amino acids. V was trimmed by 0 bases and J by 7 bases, leaving 7 bases between them. Here the CDR3 DNA reads TGTGCCAGCAGTTACTCGACAGGCCAGCCCCAGCATTTT. The encoded protein is CASSYSTGQPQHF.

V gene TRBV18 combines with J gene TRBJ2-3; 9 bases map to TRBD1. The CDR3 contains 15 residues. With V trimmed by 0 bases and J by 5 bases, 3 bases remained unmatched. Germline V gives CDR1 KGHSH, CDR2 LQKENI. CDR3 amino acids: CASSPPTGGRDTQYF. CDR3 nucleotides: TGTGCCAGCTCACCACCGACAGGGGGTAGAGATACGCAGTATTTT.

The chain is built from TRBV6-6 and TRBJ1-3, with D perhaps TRBD1 (6 bases). The ends were cut back, 5 bases at V and 0 bases at J, with 11 bases in the middle. The CDR3 is 15 residues long. Per the germline V gene, CDR1 is MNHNY and CDR2 is SVGAGI (reference sequence). The CDR3 DNA sequence: TGTGCCAGCAGTGACAGGTCAGGCTCTGGAAACACCATATATTTT. Translation gives CASSDRSGSGNTIYF.

Written as DNA, the CDR3 is TGTGCCAGCAGTTCGGGACAGAGTTTGATGAACACTGAAGCTTTCTTT. It is translated as CASSSGQSLMNTEAFF. The chain is built from TRBV27 and TRBJ1-1; TRBD1 agrees at 7 bases. V lost 4 bases and J lost 0; bases outside the gene matches: 8. This CDR3 is 16 amino acids long. Germline V CDR1 and CDR2: MNHEY, SMNVEV (reference sequence).